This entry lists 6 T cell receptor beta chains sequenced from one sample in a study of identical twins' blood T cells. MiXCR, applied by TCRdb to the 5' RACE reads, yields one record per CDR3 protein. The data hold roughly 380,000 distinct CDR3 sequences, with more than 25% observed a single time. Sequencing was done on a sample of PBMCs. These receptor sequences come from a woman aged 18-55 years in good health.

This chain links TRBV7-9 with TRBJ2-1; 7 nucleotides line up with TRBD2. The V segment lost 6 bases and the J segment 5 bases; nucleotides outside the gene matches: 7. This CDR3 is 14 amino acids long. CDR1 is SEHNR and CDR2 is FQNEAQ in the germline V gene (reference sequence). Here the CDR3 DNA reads TGTGCCAGCAGACCCCCTAGCGGAGACAATGAGCAGTTCTTC. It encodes CASRPPSGDNEQFF. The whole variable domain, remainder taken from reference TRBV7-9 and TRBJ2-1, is DTGVSQNPRHKITKRGQNVTFRCDPISEHNRLYWYRQTLGQGPEFLTYFQNEAQLEKSRLLSDRFSAERPKGSFSTLEIQRTEQGDSAMYLCASRPPSGDNEQFFGPGTRLTVL.

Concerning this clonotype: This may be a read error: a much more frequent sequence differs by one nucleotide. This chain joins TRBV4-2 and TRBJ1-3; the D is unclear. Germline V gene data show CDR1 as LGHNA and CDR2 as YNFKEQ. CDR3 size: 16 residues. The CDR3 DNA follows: TGTGCCAACAGCCCTCGGACGGGTTCCTCTGGAAACACCATATATTTT. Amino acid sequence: CANSPRTGSSGNTIYF.

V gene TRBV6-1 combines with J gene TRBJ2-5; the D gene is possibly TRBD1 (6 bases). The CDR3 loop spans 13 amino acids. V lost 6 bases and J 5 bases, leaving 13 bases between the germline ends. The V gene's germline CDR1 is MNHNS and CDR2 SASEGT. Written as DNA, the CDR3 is TGTGCCAGCAGCTACAGGGAAGGGGAGACCCAGTACTTC. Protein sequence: CASSYREGETQYF.

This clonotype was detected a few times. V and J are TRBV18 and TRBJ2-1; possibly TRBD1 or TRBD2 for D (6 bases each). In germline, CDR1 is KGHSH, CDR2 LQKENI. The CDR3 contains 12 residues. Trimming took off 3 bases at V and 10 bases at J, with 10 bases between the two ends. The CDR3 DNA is TGTGCCAGCTCACCTAGAGGGGGGGAGCAGTTCTTC. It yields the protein CASSPRGGEQFF.

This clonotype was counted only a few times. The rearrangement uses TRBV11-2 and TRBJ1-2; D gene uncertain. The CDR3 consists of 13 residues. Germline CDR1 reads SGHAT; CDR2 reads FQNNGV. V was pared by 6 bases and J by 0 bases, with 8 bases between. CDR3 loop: CASRSIANYGYTF. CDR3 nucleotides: TGTGCCAGCAGATCCATAGCTAACTATGGCTACACCTTC.

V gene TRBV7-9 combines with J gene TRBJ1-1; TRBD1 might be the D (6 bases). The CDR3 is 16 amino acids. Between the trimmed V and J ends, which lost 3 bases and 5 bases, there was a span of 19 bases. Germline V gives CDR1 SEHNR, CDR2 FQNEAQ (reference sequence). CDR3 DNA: TGTGCCAGCAGCTTGCTCAGGGGCTTGGTGGGTACTGAAGCTTTCTTT. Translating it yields CASSLLRGLVGTEAFF.